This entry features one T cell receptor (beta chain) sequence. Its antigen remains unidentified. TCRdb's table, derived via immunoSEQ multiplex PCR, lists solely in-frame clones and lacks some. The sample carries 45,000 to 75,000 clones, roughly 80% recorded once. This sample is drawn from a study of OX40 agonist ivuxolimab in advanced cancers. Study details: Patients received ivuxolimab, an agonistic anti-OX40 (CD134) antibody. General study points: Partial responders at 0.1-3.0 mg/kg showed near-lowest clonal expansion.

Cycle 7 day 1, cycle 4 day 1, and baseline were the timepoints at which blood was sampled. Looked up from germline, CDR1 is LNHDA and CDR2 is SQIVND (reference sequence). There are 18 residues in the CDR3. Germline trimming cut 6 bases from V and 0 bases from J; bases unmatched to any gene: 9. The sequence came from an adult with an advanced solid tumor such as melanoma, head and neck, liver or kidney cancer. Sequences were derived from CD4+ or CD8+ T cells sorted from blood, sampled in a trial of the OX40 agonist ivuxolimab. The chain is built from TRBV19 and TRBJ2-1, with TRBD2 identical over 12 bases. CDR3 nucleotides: TGTGCCAGTAGCAATTGGAGACTAGCGGGGGCCTCCTACAATGAGCAGTTCTTC. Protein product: CASSNWRLAGASYNEQFF.